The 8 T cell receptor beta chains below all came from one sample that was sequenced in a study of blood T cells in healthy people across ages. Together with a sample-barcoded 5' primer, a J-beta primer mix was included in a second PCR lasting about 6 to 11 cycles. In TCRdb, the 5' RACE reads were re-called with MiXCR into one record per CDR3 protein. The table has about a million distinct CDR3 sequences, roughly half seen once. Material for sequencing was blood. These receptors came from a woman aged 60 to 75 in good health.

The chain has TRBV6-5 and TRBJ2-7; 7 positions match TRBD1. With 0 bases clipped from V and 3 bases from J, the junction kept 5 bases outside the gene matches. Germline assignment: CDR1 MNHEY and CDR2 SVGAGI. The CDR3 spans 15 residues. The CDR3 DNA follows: TGTGCCAGCAGTTACTCGACAGGGCAGGGCTACGAGCAGTACTTC. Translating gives CASSYSTGQGYEQYF.

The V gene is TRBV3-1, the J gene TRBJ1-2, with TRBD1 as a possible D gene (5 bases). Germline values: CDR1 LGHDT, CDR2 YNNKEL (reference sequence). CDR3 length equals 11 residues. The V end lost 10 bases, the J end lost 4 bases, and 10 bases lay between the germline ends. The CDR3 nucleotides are TGTGCCACGGGACCTGGCTATGGCTACACCTTC. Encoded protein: CATGPGYGYTF.

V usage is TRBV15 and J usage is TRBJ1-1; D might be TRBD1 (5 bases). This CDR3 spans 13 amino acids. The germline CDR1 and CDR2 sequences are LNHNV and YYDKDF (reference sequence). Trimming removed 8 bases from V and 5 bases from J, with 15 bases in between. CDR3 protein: CATRDGIGTEAFF. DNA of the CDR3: TGTGCCACCCGGGACGGAATCGGTACTGAAGCTTTCTTT.

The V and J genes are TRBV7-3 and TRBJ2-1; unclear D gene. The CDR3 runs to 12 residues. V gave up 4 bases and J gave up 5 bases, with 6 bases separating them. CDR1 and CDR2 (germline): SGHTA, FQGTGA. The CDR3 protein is CASSSPDNEQFF. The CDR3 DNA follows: TGTGCCAGCAGCTCGCCAGACAATGAGCAGTTCTTC.

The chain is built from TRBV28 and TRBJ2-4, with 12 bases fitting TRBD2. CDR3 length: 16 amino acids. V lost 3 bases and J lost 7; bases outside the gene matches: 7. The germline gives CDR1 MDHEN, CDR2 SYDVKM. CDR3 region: CASSFLAGGGGNIQYF. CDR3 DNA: TGTGCCAGCAGTTTTCTAGCGGGAGGGGGAGGGAACATTCAGTACTTC.

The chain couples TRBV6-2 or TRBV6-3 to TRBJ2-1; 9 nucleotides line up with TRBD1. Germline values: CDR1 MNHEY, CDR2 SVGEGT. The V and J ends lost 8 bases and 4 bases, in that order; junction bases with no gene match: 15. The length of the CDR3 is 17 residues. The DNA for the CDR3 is TGTGCCAGCTTTACTGAATGGACAGGGGCTCTGTACAATGAGCAGTTCTTC. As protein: CASFTEWTGALYNEQFF.

The DNA for the CDR3 is TGTGCCAGCAGCTTAGGACGAGGGGGTGAAAAACTGTTTTTT. Its protein product is CASSLGRGGEKLFF. The rearrangement uses TRBV7-2 and TRBJ1-4; D is perhaps TRBD1 (6 bases). The CDR3 is 14 amino acids. Germline CDR1 and CDR2: SGHTA and FQGNSA. Trimming took off 1 base at V and 7 bases at J, with 10 bases between the two ends.

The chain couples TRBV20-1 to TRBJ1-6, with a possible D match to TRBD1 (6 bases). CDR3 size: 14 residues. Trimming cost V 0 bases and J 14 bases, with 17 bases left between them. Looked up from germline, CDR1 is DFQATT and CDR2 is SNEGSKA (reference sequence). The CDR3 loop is CSARDRVRGSTLHF. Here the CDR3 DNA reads TGCAGTGCTAGAGATCGAGTCAGGGGATCGACCCTCCACTTT.